This paragraph reports one T cell receptor beta chain. This clone was detected a few times. This receptor's antigen is unknown. The sample holds no much larger clone one base away, and base qualities are not on file. The data were taken from a study of blood T cell repertoires in COVID-19 (dated by TCRdb to 2020 to 2021). Looking at the study overall: Samples from collaborators originated in the United States, Italy and Spain and spanned both the acute and convalescent phases of COVID-19. Sample metadata almost always included a de-identified subject ID, COVID-19 status, age in years and sex. The material from the prospective study consisted of cDNA or gDNA derived from T cells, B-cell-depleted T cells, or PBMCs. A freely available public database, intended as a resource for researchers studying the immune response to SARS-CoV-2, is where the repertoires were released. Subjects who had been exposed to COVID-19, were actively infected with it, or had recovered from it provided the deeply sampled blood TCRbeta repertoires that made up the dataset. HLA class I and class II types, where available, came from metadata supplied by the sample provider rather than from assay-based typing. Samples were obtained from the ongoing ImmuneRACE study (first 160 participants) and from about 1,300 subjects provided by 6 global collaborators. The research as a whole found: The quantity of clinical and demographic metadata differed by source and by participant and was supplied without curation.

The collaborating institutions used their own protocols to collect whole blood in K2EDTA tubes. For TCRbeta analysis, collaborators shipped samples in one of three forms: frozen whole blood, isolated PBMCs, or DNA extracted from either of those sample types. The immunoSEQ Assay, a bias-controlled multiplex PCR, was used to amplify TCRbeta CDR3 regions from genomic DNA. The paper's processing steps were these. Within the assay, amplification of reference gene primers was used to estimate how many nucleated cells each sample contained. To quantify the absolute abundance of each unique TCRbeta CDR3 rearrangement, sequence reads were collapsed and filtered. For each sample, productive Simpson clonality was calculated by taking the square root of Simpson's diversity index across productive rearrangements. Sourced from immuneACCESS, this table was stored by TCRdb with only in-frame sequences that have V and J called. A share of the clones is absent; for the studies checked, an unresolved V gene accounts for under half, and the remainder has no known explanation. Clonal size and the V and J genes are those of that table, whereas D and trimming came from the DNA. Counted in this sample were 97,000 or so clones; 84% of them appeared once. The top ten clonotypes cover approximately 4.5% of the sample.

From V the trimming removes 4 bases and from J it removes 1 base, while the gene matches leave 6 bases of the junction unaccounted for. The CDR3 contains 15 residues, cysteine and phenylalanine counted. Of all the DNA, just the CDR3 is kept, 45 bases in frame from base 1. The germline V gene gives CDR1 as SGHRS and CDR2 as YFSETQ. The receptor was derived from a human donor in a cohort sampled during active COVID-19. The sample taken for sequencing was peripheral blood. The rearranged segments are TRBV5-1 and TRBJ1-1; the central 8 bases match TRBD1. The CDR3 amino acid sequence is: CASSPGTGTNTEAFF. The nucleotide sequence is TGCGCCAGCAGCCCTGGGACAGGCACGAACACTGAAGCTTTCTTT.